These T cell receptor beta chains were read from a single sample in a study of blood T cell repertoires in COVID-19. The protocol was immunoSEQ multiplex PCR, while the TCRdb copy is restricted to in-frame clones and leaves out a portion. The sample includes 33,000 or so clones, around 91% of them seen just once. The sequenced sample was peripheral blood. The receptors were sampled from a man in his 70s with active or convalescent COVID-19. Each CDR3 is given with its conserved first and last residue. D genes are given only for firm matches. Not every row has a clone size; where given, it reads once, few, many or a size class.

v_gene	d_gene	j_gene	abundance	CDR3nt	CDR3aa
TRBV30	NA	TRBJ1-6	NA	TGTGCCTGGAGTTGGGGATTCCCCCGGAGGAATTCACCCCTCCACTTT	CAWSWGFPRRNSPLHF
TRBV19	NA	TRBJ1-2	NA	TGTGCCAGTACCTATGGGGGGGGGCCGATCAAAGCTAACTATGGCTACACCTTC	CASTYGGGPIKANYGYTF
TRBV27	TRBD1	TRBJ2-7	NA	TGTGCCAGCAGTTCCCCCCGGACAGGGGGATCGTACGAGCAGTACTTC	CASSSPRTGGSYEQYF
TRBV7-9	NA	TRBJ1-2	NA	TGTGCCAGCAGCTTTGACCAGGGCGGAGGCTACACCTTC	CASSFDQGGGYTF
TRBV4-2	NA	TRBJ2-7	NA	TGTGCCAGCAGCCGACCCGCCCATGCGGGGGCTTCCTACGAGCAGTACTTC	CASSRPAHAGASYEQYF
TRBV7-2	NA	TRBJ1-2	NA	TGTGCCAGCAGCGACCCCGTCGTGGGCGGGTATGGCTACACCTTC	CASSDPVVGGYGYTF
TRBV7-9	TRBD2	TRBJ2-5	NA	TGTGCCAGCAGCCTTAGCGGGGGAGAGACCCAGTACTTC	CASSLSGGETQYF
TRBV7-2	NA	TRBJ2-1	NA	TGTGCCAGCAGCTTACTCGCGTTGGTAGCGGCCTCCTACAATGAGCAGTTCTTC	CASSLLALVAASYNEQFF
TRBV19	NA	TRBJ1-5	NA	TGTGCCAGTAGTATAGGCTGGGGCCAGGGCAATCAGCCCCAGCATTTT	CASSIGWGQGNQPQHF
TRBV7-2	NA	TRBJ2-2	few	TGTGCCAGCAGCTTTGACTGGTACACCGGGGAGCTGTTTTTT	CASSFDWYTGELFF
TRBV5-4	TRBD2	TRBJ2-2	NA	TGTGCCAGCAGCCCCCCGCCAGGGAGGGCCGGGGAGCTGTTTTTT	CASSPPPGRAGELFF
TRBV12-3/TRBV12-4	NA	TRBJ1-1	NA	TGTGCCAGCAGTGCTAATTCGAACACTGAAGCTTTCTTT	CASSANSNTEAFF
TRBV11-1	TRBD1	TRBJ1-2	few	TGTGCCAGCAGCGAGGACTTGGCAGGGGGAAACTATGGCTACACCTTC	CASSEDLAGGNYGYTF
TRBV5-1	NA	TRBJ1-2	NA	TGCGCCAGCAGCTTGCCGGTTGGGCTCGGCTACACCTTC	CASSLPVGLGYTF
TRBV5-1	NA	TRBJ1-6	NA	TGCGCCAGCAGCTTGGGAGTTAGTTCACCCCTCCACTTT	CASSLGVSSPLHF
TRBV7-9	TRBD1	TRBJ2-1	NA	TGTGCCAGCAGCTCCATCCGGACAGGGGGCCTCAGAGTTGAGCAGTTCTTC	CASSSIRTGGLRVEQFF
TRBV19	NA	TRBJ2-6	few	TGTGCCAGTACCGAGGGCGGTGGGGCCAACGTCCTGACTTTC	CASTEGGGANVLTF
TRBV19	TRBD2	TRBJ2-2	NA	TGTGCCAGTAGATTTCCCCGGGGGGGCCCGAACACCGGGGAGCTGTTTTTT	CASRFPRGGPNTGELFF
TRBV18	TRBD2	TRBJ2-2	NA	TGTGCCAGCTCACCTCCTGAGAGTAGCGGGAGATCCGGGGAGCTGTTTTTT	CASSPPESSGRSGELFF
TRBV7-2	NA	TRBJ2-1	NA	TGTGCCAGCAGGTTGGGGGGGGCCCACTCCTACAATGAGCAGTTCTTC	CASRLGGAHSYNEQFF
TRBV29-1	NA	TRBJ2-7	NA	TGCAGCGTTGGGCTCAAGGAAGGGGTCGGGCAGTACTTC	CSVGLKEGVGQYF
TRBV7-9	NA	TRBJ1-4	once	TGTGCCAGCAGCTTCGGTCATGGACAGCCGTATGAAAAACTGTTTTTT	CASSFGHGQPYEKLFF
TRBV2	NA	TRBJ1-1	NA	TGTGCCAGCGCGCGTTCTGGCGGGGCGCCTGAAGCTTTCTTT	CASARSGGAPEAFF
TRBV6-5	TRBD1	TRBJ1-4	once	TGTGCCAGCAGTCCCGACAGGGTAGGCGAAAAACTGTTTTTT	CASSPDRVGEKLFF
TRBV4-2	NA	TRBJ2-5	once	TGTGCCAGCAGCCAAGATCTCACAGGAGTTCTTGGTGAGACCCAGTACTTC	CASSQDLTGVLGETQYF
TRBV11-2	TRBD2	TRBJ2-1	NA	TGTGCCAGCAGCCGAACTAGCGGGGGGTACAATGAGCAGTTCTTC	CASSRTSGGYNEQFF
TRBV10-3	NA	TRBJ1-1	NA	TGTGCCATCAGTGAGGGGCTTACAGCTTTCTTT	CAISEGLTAFF
TRBV28	TRBD1	TRBJ2-7	NA	TGTGCCAGCAAATCGACAGGGGGGCCCTACGAGCAGTACTTC	CASKSTGGPYEQYF
TRBV5-1	NA	TRBJ2-1	NA	TGCGCCAGCAGCTCCTTTAGCAGGGGGGTATACAATGAGCAGTTCTTC	CASSSFSRGVYNEQFF
TRBV18	NA	TRBJ2-5	NA	TGTGCCAGCTCACCCAGGACACCCCAAGAGACCCAGTACTTC	CASSPRTPQETQYF
TRBV5-1	TRBD1	TRBJ1-1	once	TGCGCCAGCAGACTGGGGACAGAGAACACTGAAGCTTTCTTT	CASRLGTENTEAFF
TRBV30	NA	TRBJ1-1	NA	TGTGCCTGGAGTCATGGAGGAGAAGCTTTCTTT	CAWSHGGEAFF
TRBV4-3	TRBD1	TRBJ1-2	NA	TGCGCCAGCAGCCAAGCTCGACAGGGGGCCGGTGGCTACACCTTC	CASSQARQGAGGYTF
TRBV7-9	NA	TRBJ1-3	NA	TGTGCCAGCAGCTTACCGGGGACCGGGGGCACCATATATTTT	CASSLPGTGGTIYF
TRBV19	NA	TRBJ1-2	NA	TGTGCCAGTAGTATGGAGGGGTACTCTAACTATGGCTACACCTTC	CASSMEGYSNYGYTF
TRBV4-2	NA	TRBJ1-2	NA	TGTGCCAGCAGCCAACCCGGGCCAGGGCGCTATGGCTACACCTTC	CASSQPGPGRYGYTF
TRBV4-1	NA	TRBJ1-6	NA	TGCGCCAGCAGCCAAGATCTGTCACCCCTCCACTTT	CASSQDLSPLHF